Each of the 27 T cell receptor beta chains below was sequenced from the same sample in a study of T cells in localized non-small cell lung cancer. The method was immunoSEQ multiplex PCR; TCRdb's version includes in-frame clones alone and lacks a portion of them. Seen here are approximately 61,000 clones, 86% observed once, and the top ten hold 5.2%. Sample: peripheral blood, taken before any cancer treatment. The source is a woman aged 35-70 years with stage I lung adenocarcinoma.

This clone has just a few counts. The chain combines TRBV7-9 with TRBJ2-3; 11 positions agree with TRBD2. CDR1 is SEHNR and CDR2 is FQNEAQ in the germline V gene (reference sequence). This CDR3 contains 17 residues. V trimming: 0 bases; J trimming: 4 bases; junction bases outside the gene matches: 6. The CDR3 is CASSLARLAGSADTQYF. The CDR3 DNA reads as TGTGCCAGCAGCTTAGCCCGACTAGCGGGGTCGGCAGATACGCAGTATTTT.

V is TRBV4-3 and J is TRBJ1-6; D remains unclear. Trimming removed 0 bases at V and 5 bases at J, with 8 bases between. The CDR3 has 15 residues. Germline V gene sequence: CDR1 LGHNA, CDR2 YSLEER. CDR3 amino acids: CASSQDKLDNSPLHF. The CDR3 bases are TGCGCCAGCAGCCAAGATAAACTGGATAATTCACCCCTCCACTTT.

In its sample, this clone was seen once. This chain uses TRBV5-1 with TRBJ2-7, with 7 nucleotides matching TRBD2. J was trimmed by 1 base and V by 6 bases; bases with no gene match: 7. The CDR3 has 14 residues. Germline CDR1 SGHRS, CDR2 YFSETQ. The CDR3 DNA follows: TGCGCCAGCACGTCAGCGGGGCCTTCCTACGAGCAGTACTTC. Protein: CASTSAGPSYEQYF. Supplemented by reference TRBV5-1 and TRBJ2-7, the full variable domain reads KAGVTQTPRYLIKTRGQQVTLSCSPISGHRSVSWYQQTPGQGLQFLFEYFSETQRNKGNFPGRFSGRQFSNSRSEMNVSTLELGDSALYLCASTSAGPSYEQYFGPGTRLTVT.

The CDR3 sequence: CASIPLLQAGIDEQFF. The CDR3 DNA is TGTGCCAGCATCCCCTTATTACAAGCGGGGATCGATGAGCAGTTCTTC. J is TRBJ2-1 and V is TRBV7-6, with 7 bases fitting TRBD2. The CDR3 covers 16 residues. Trimming removed 7 bases from V and 8 bases from J; junction bases left unmatched: 17. Germline V gene lookup returns CDR1 SGHVS and CDR2 FNYEAQ.

This chain joins TRBV2 and TRBJ2-5; no firm D call. V dropped 11 bases and J dropped 5 bases, with 18 bases sitting between them. The CDR3 is 13 amino acids. CDR1 is SNHLY and CDR2 is FYNNEI in the germline V gene. CDR3 DNA sequence: TGTGCCTGCTCGGATAGGAGCAGGGAGACCCAGTACTTC. Its translation: CACSDRSRETQYF.

V is TRBV27 and J is TRBJ1-2; TRBD1 matches at 7 bases. Per germline, CDR1 MNHEY and CDR2 SMNVEV (reference sequence). With 10 bases clipped from V and 4 bases from J, the junction kept 9 bases outside the gene matches. This CDR3 region has 13 residues. The CDR3: CATRRGQLYGYTF. The CDR3 nucleotides are TGTGCCACCCGAAGGGGACAGCTCTATGGCTACACCTTC.

The chain uses TRBV5-6 and TRBJ1-5; D is ambiguous. The germline V gene encodes CDR1 SGHDT and CDR2 YYEEEE. This CDR3 is 15 amino acids long. V was cut by 4 bases and J by 0 bases, with 11 bases left in between. The CDR3 DNA follows: TGTGCCAGCAGCCCCGGGATCCTTAGCAATCAGCCCCAGCATTTT. Its protein product is CASSPGILSNQPQHF.

The rearrangement joins TRBV5-1 to TRBJ2-3; tentative D call: TRBD1 (5 bases). CDR3 length: 17 residues. V lost 0 bases, J lost 0 bases, and 14 bases lay in between. The germline gives CDR1 SGHRS, CDR2 YFSETQ. This CDR3 is CASSLGIGQGSTDTQYF. The CDR3 coding sequence is TGCGCCAGCAGCTTGGGAATCGGGCAGGGTAGCACAGATACGCAGTATTTT.

This chain links TRBV5-6 with TRBJ2-1, with D perhaps matching TRBD2 (5 bases). The CDR3 sequence is 15 residues long. The V end was cut by 0 bases, the J end by 7 bases, with 14 bases between. CDR1 is SGHDT and CDR2 is YYEEEE in the germline V gene. Here the CDR3 reads CASSLVGRPGNEQFF. In DNA, the CDR3 is TGTGCCAGCAGCTTGGTCGGTAGGCCGGGAAATGAGCAGTTCTTC.

The chain links TRBV5-1 to TRBJ2-1; 7 bases map to TRBD1. This CDR3 is 15 amino acids long. From germline, CDR1 is SGHRS and CDR2 YFSETQ. V shed 1 base and J 2 bases; nucleotides not matched to a gene: 3. The CDR3 nucleotides read TGCGCCAGCAGCTTGACAGGGGTTGCCTACAATGAGCAGTTCTTC. It yields the protein CASSLTGVAYNEQFF.

V and J are TRBV6-4 and TRBJ1-3, with D possibly being TRBD1 (5 bases). This CDR3 is 14 amino acids long. Germline CDR1 reads MRHNA; CDR2 reads SNTAGT. The germline V and J ends were trimmed by 5 bases and 4 bases, with 12 bases remaining between them. The CDR3 loop is CASSTGDVGNTIYF. CDR3 nucleotide sequence: TGTGCCAGCAGTACAGGTGACGTAGGAAACACCATATATTTT.

The V gene is TRBV7-6, the J gene TRBJ1-1; D remains ambiguous. The V gene's germline CDR1 is SGHVS and CDR2 FNYEAQ. The CDR3 has 13 residues. Trimming left V 3 bases short and J 1 base short, with 6 bases between. CDR3 nucleotides: TGTGCCAGCAGCTTCGGACGGAACACTGAAGCTTTCTTT. As protein: CASSFGRNTEAFF.

The CDR3 nucleotides are TGTGCCAGCAGTTCCTTAATAGTTCACAGGGTGGGGGCCAACTATGGCTACACCTTC. It translates to CASSSLIVHRVGANYGYTF. This chain joins TRBV28 and TRBJ1-2; TRBD1 is a possible D gene (6 bases). V lost 4 bases to trimming and J lost 2 bases, with 26 bases between them. This CDR3 is built from 19 residues. The germline V gene encodes CDR1 MDHEN and CDR2 SYDVKM.

The chain has TRBV15 and TRBJ1-3, with TRBD1 matching 8 bases. V lost 9 bases and J lost 2; bases outside the gene matches: 9. This CDR3 region has 15 residues. The V gene's germline CDR1 is LNHNV and CDR2 YYDKDF (reference sequence). For the CDR3, the DNA is TGTGCCACAGGGGACAGGATCAATACTGGAAACACCATATATTTT. Amino acids: CATGDRINTGNTIYF.

The CDR3 spells CASSTGDGETQYF. The CDR3, as DNA: TGTGCCAGTAGTACAGGGGATGGAGAGACCCAGTACTTC. The chain uses TRBV19 and TRBJ2-5; weak D call: TRBD1 (6 bases). The CDR3 contains 13 residues. V was clipped by 4 bases and J by 4 bases, with 10 bases between them. Germline CDR1 is LNHDA and CDR2 is SQIVND (reference sequence).

This chain joins TRBV7-2 and TRBJ2-7, with 13 bases identical to TRBD2. The CDR3 loop spans 16 amino acids. Germline V gene data show CDR1 as SGHTA and CDR2 as FQGNSA. J lost 4 bases, V lost 5 bases, and 8 bases had no gene match. In DNA, the CDR3 is TGTGCCAGCAGCCGCGATATGACTAGCGGGGGGTACGAGCAGTACTTC. This translates into CASSRDMTSGGYEQYF.

This clone was counted many times. The genes are TRBV2 and TRBJ1-6; tentative D call: TRBD1 (6 bases). The germline V gene has CDR1 SNHLY and CDR2 FYNNEI. The V end lost 1 base, the J end lost 14 bases, and 9 bases lay between the germline ends. The CDR3 has 12 amino acids. Here the CDR3 reads CASSEGHRALHF. Written as DNA, the CDR3 is TGTGCCAGCAGTGAAGGACACAGGGCCCTCCACTTT. The entire variable domain, with the rest obtained from reference TRBV2 and TRBJ1-6, is as follows: EPEVTQTPSHQVTQMGQEVILRCVPISNHLYFYWYRQILGQKVEFLVSFYNNEISEKSEIFDDQFSVERPDGSNFTLKIRSTKLEDSAMYFCASSEGHRALHFGNGTRLTVT.

V usage is TRBV7-6 and J usage is TRBJ2-5, with D possibly TRBD1 on 5 matching bases. The CDR3 contains 14 residues. Trimming took 1 base from V and 1 from J, leaving 7 bases between them. Germline V CDR1 and CDR2: SGHVS, FNYEAQ. Here the CDR3 DNA reads TGTGCCAGCAGCTTAGTAGGGGCCCAAGAGACCCAGTACTTC. This codes for CASSLVGAQETQYF. The complete variable domain, with remaining parts taken from reference TRBV7-6 and TRBJ2-5, reads GAGVSQSPRYKVTKRGQDVALRCDPISGHVSLYWYRQALGQGPEFLTYFNYEAQQDKSGLPNDRFSAERPEGSISTLTIQRTEQRDSAMYRCASSLVGAQETQYFGPGTRLLVL.

This sequence joins TRBV11-2 and TRBJ2-6; D ambiguous. The germline V gene has CDR1 SGHAT and CDR2 FQNNGV. CDR3 length: 15 residues. V was trimmed by 1 base and J by 4 bases, leaving 8 bases between them. CDR3 bases: TGTGCCAGCAGCTTAGGAGGACCCGGGGCCAACGTCCTGACTTTC. Its translation: CASSLGGPGANVLTF.

In its sample, this clone was seen a few times. This chain uses TRBV9 with TRBJ2-1; D call uncertain. The V and J ends lost 0 bases and 0 bases respectively, with 10 bases between them. The CDR3 is made up of 16 amino acids. Germline V gives CDR1 SGDLS, CDR2 YYNGEE. CDR3 sequence (DNA): TGTGCCAGCAGCGTAGAGGGCCTTAGCTCCTACAATGAGCAGTTCTTC. Its translation is CASSVEGLSSYNEQFF.

This chain connects TRBV6-6 to TRBJ1-2; TRBD1 aligns across 10 bases. CDR1 is MNHNY, CDR2 SVGAGI, per germline (reference sequence). Losses at the gene ends were 6 bases for V and 8 bases for J; bases not matched to a gene: 9. The CDR3 consists of 14 residues. The CDR3 DNA sequence: TGTGCCAGCAGGGACCAGGGACAGGGGTACGGCTACACCTTC. It is translated as CASRDQGQGYGYTF.

This chain joins TRBV5-1 and TRBJ1-1; perhaps TRBD1 as D (5 bases). Germline CDR1 SGHRS, CDR2 YFSETQ. The CDR3 is 14 residues long. The ends were cut back, 4 bases at V and 0 bases at J, with 10 bases in the middle. The CDR3 here is CASSRDDLNTEAFF. The CDR3 bases are TGCGCCAGCAGCCGGGACGACTTGAACACTGAAGCTTTCTTT.

The V call is TRBV14, the J call TRBJ1-2, with D possibly being TRBD1 (5 bases). The V and J ends lost 2 bases and 8 bases respectively, with 21 bases between them. Germline CDR1 and CDR2: SGHDN and FVKESK. The CDR3 contains 16 residues. DNA of the CDR3: TGTGCCAGCAGCCAATTAGGTGGGACCTCCATTGGGGGCTACACCTTC. The encoded protein is CASSQLGGTSIGGYTF.

The CDR3 is CASSSAGGYTF. CDR3 nucleotide sequence: TGTGCCAGTAGTTCTGCAGGGGGCTACACCTTC. V and J are TRBV19 and TRBJ1-2; the D gene is possibly TRBD1 (5 bases). Per the germline V gene, CDR1 is LNHDA and CDR2 is SQIVND (reference sequence). CDR3 length: 11 residues. V lost 5 bases and J lost 8, with 9 bases in between.

The gene calls are TRBV4-1 and TRBJ1-2; TRBD1 is a possible D gene (5 bases). This CDR3 spans 15 amino acids. V was trimmed by 0 bases and J by 0 bases, leaving 8 bases between them. Germline V gene sequence: CDR1 MGHRA, CDR2 YSYEKL. The CDR3 is CASSQETATNYGYTF. The DNA for the CDR3 is TGCGCCAGCAGCCAAGAGACAGCAACTAACTATGGCTACACCTTC.

The chain links TRBV9 to TRBJ1-2, with TRBD1 matching over 9 bases. Germline CDR1 and CDR2: SGDLS and YYNGEE. After removal of 3 bases from V and 1 base from J, the junction contained 10 bases not matched to a gene. This CDR3 comprises 17 residues. The CDR3 DNA is TGTGCCAGCAGCGCAACCGGGACAGGGAGGTTTAACTATGGCTACACCTTC. This codes for CASSATGTGRFNYGYTF.

This clone was seen a single time. The V gene is TRBV18, the J gene TRBJ2-1, with D possibly matching TRBD1 (5 bases). The CDR3 has 13 residues. The ends were cut back, 2 bases at V and 4 bases at J, with 6 bases in the middle. Germline values: CDR1 KGHSH, CDR2 LQKENI. This CDR3 reads CASSPNRYNEQFF. The CDR3 coding sequence is TGTGCCAGCTCACCAAACAGGTACAATGAGCAGTTCTTC.